These 21 T cell receptor beta chains originate from one sample sequenced in a study of blood T cell repertoires in COVID-19. Repertoires were generated with immunoSEQ multiplex PCR, while TCRdb's copy carries only in-frame clones and drops some. The sample records about 370,000 clones, 89% being singletons. Sample: peripheral blood. These TCRs come from a woman under 40 with COVID-19, enrolled during active disease.

This chain joins TRBV6-5 and TRBJ1-5; 9 nucleotides line up with TRBD1. The germline V gene has CDR1 MNHEY and CDR2 SVGAGI. V lost 6 bases and J lost 8; bases outside the gene matches: 8. This CDR3 is 14 amino acids long. The CDR3 coding sequence is TGTGCCAGCAGATCACAGGGGGCCGGAAAGCCCCAGCATTTT. Translating gives CASRSQGAGKPQHF.

This clone was found a few times. The V call is TRBV10-2, the J call TRBJ2-1, with 12 nucleotides matching TRBD2. The J segment lost 5 bases and the V segment lost 7 bases, leaving 9 bases of the junction unmatched. CDR3 length: 16 residues. CDR1 is WSHSY, CDR2 SAAADI, per germline. In nucleotides, the CDR3 is TGCGCCAGCAAGGGGACTAGCGGGTGGGGGGACAATGAGCAGTTCTTC. Its protein is CASKGTSGWGDNEQFF.

This clone was seen once. The chain is built from TRBV4-1 and TRBJ2-5; 12 bases fit TRBD1. This CDR3 region has 19 residues. V shed 4 bases and J 0 bases; nucleotides not matched to a gene: 12. Germline values: CDR1 MGHRA, CDR2 YSYEKL. This CDR3 is CASSLHGTGGSSYQETQYF. CDR3 in DNA: TGCGCCAGCAGCCTTCACGGGACAGGGGGCTCCTCCTACCAAGAGACCCAGTACTTC.

V usage is TRBV10-3 and J usage is TRBJ1-3; 8 positions match TRBD1. The CDR3 runs 16 residues. The V gene's germline CDR1 is ENHRY and CDR2 SYGVKD. V lost 0 bases and J lost 6; bases outside the gene matches: 7. Here the CDR3 DNA reads TGTGCCATCAGTGAGTCGACAGGGGTGCCGGAAAACACCATATATTTT. Its protein is CAISESTGVPENTIYF.

V and J are TRBV10-3 and TRBJ1-5; D might be TRBD1 (6 bases). The CDR3 length is 15 residues. V was clipped by 0 bases and J by 5 bases, with 11 bases between them. CDR1 ENHRY and CDR2 SYGVKD come from the germline V gene. The CDR3 DNA follows: TGTGCCATCAGTGAGTCCTCAGGGGCGGATCAGCCCCAGCATTTT. Protein: CAISESSGADQPQHF.

The rearrangement uses TRBV7-2 and TRBJ2-5; TRBD2 might be the D (7 bases). The CDR3 runs to 16 residues. The germline gives CDR1 SGHTA, CDR2 FQGNSA. Trimming left V 1 base short and J 4 bases short, with 16 bases between. The CDR3 region has the DNA TGTGCCAGCAGCTTAGGGGATTACGGGGGGCGAGAGACCCAGTACTTC. Translating gives CASSLGDYGGRETQYF.

This clone was observed a few times. The CDR3 reads CASSLLKGGISPLHF. The CDR3 DNA reads as TGTGCCAGCAGCCTCTTGAAGGGAGGTATTTCACCCCTCCACTTT. The chain couples TRBV3-1 (or the pseudogene TRBV3-2) to TRBJ1-6; D is ambiguous. The CDR3 spans 15 residues. The V and J ends lost 4 bases and 9 bases respectively, with 16 bases between them. Germline CDR1 LGHDT, CDR2 YNNKEL (reference sequence).

The chain combines TRBV7-9 with TRBJ1-1; 7 positions agree with TRBD1. The CDR3 is made up of 15 amino acids. CDR1 is SEHNR and CDR2 is FQNEAQ in the germline V gene (reference sequence). The V and J ends lost 5 bases and 5 bases, in that order; junction bases with no gene match: 11. In DNA form, the CDR3 reads TGTGCCAGCAGCCAACTCTGGACAGGCGGAACTGAAGCTTTCTTT. Translation gives CASSQLWTGGTEAFF.

This chain connects TRBV19 to TRBJ1-2; 8 bases map to TRBD1. CDR3 length: 14 residues. With 4 bases clipped from V and 2 bases from J, the junction kept 3 bases outside the gene matches. Looked up from germline, CDR1 is LNHDA and CDR2 is SQIVND (reference sequence). Written as DNA, the CDR3 is TGTGCCAGTAGTACACGACAGGGGAACTATGGCTACACCTTC. Its translation is CASSTRQGNYGYTF.

The chain carries TRBV28 and TRBJ1-6; D uncertain. The CDR3 spans 14 residues. Trimming removed 4 bases from V and 8 bases from J, with 12 bases in between. Germline V gene lookup returns CDR1 MDHEN and CDR2 SYDVKM. CDR3 in amino acids: CASSWNPGDSPLHF. As DNA, the CDR3 is TGTGCCAGCAGTTGGAATCCAGGCGATTCACCCCTCCACTTT.

The genes are TRBV2 and TRBJ1-4; 7 positions match TRBD1. V gave up 7 bases and J gave up 3 bases; unmatched junction bases: 11. Looked up from germline, CDR1 is SNHLY and CDR2 is FYNNEI. The CDR3 extends over 16 amino acids. The CDR3 protein is CASTGRRDSANEKLFF. DNA for the CDR3: TGTGCCAGCACGGGACGGCGGGACAGTGCTAATGAAAAACTGTTTTTT.

The V call is TRBV5-5, the J call TRBJ1-2, with 10 positions matching TRBD1. The germline gives CDR1 SGHKS, CDR2 YYEKEE (reference sequence). CDR3 size: 15 residues. The V gene end was trimmed by 5 bases and the J gene end by 2 bases; junction bases not matched to a gene: 6. CDR3 sequence (DNA): TGTGCCAGCAGATTAGGACAGGGGGGAAACTATGGCTACACCTTC. The encoded protein is CASRLGQGGNYGYTF.

This chain links TRBV12-3 or TRBV12-4 with TRBJ1-2, with TRBD1 matching 7 bases. The CDR3 loop spans 11 amino acids. J was trimmed by 8 bases and V by 7 bases; bases with no gene match: 4. In DNA, the CDR3 is TGTGCCAGCAAGAGAGGGGGCGGCTACACCTTC. Encoded protein: CASKRGGGYTF.

CDR3 protein: CASSSGTGGSGYTF. For the CDR3, the DNA is TGTGCCAGCAGCTCGGGGACAGGGGGCAGTGGCTACACCTTC. The chain has TRBV7-8 and TRBJ1-2, with 12 bases identical to TRBD1. Germline loops: CDR1 SGHVS, CDR2 FQNEAQ. CDR3 length: 14 residues. V lost 4 bases and J lost 7; bases outside the gene matches: 4. The entire variable domain, with the rest obtained from reference TRBV7-8 and TRBJ1-2, is as follows: GAGVSQSPRYKVAKRGQDVALRCDPISGHVSLFWYQQALGQGPEFLTYFQNEAQLDKSGLPSDRFFAERPEGSVSTLKIQRTQQEDSAVYLCASSSGTGGSGYTFGSGTRLTVV.

The chain joins TRBV28 to TRBJ1-1; D is unresolved. The germline V gene has CDR1 MDHEN and CDR2 SYDVKM. V was cut by 3 bases and J by 6 bases, with 11 bases left in between. The CDR3 extends over 13 amino acids. For the CDR3, the DNA is TGTGCCAGCAGTTTTTCGCTAACCGCTGAAGCTTTCTTT. Residues: CASSFSLTAEAFF.

The V and J genes are TRBV6-6 and TRBJ1-6; D remains unclear. Trimming pared 5 bases from V and 7 bases from J, leaving 6 bases between. This CDR3 region has 12 residues. In germline, CDR1 is MNHNY, CDR2 SVGAGI (reference sequence). CDR3 sequence: CASSLRNSPLHF. CDR3 DNA: TGTGCCAGCAGTCTCAGAAATTCACCCCTCCACTTT.

DNA of the CDR3: TGTGCCAGCAGCGTAGATAGGGGCTCTAATGAAAAACTGTTTTTT. Its translation is CASSVDRGSNEKLFF. The genes are TRBV9 and TRBJ1-4, with a weak D call TRBD1 (5 bases). V shed 0 bases and J shed 3 bases, with 9 bases lying between them. Germline values: CDR1 SGDLS, CDR2 YYNGEE. The length of the CDR3 is 15 residues.

This chain links TRBV7-9 with TRBJ1-2, with TRBD1 as a possible D gene (5 bases). The CDR3 has 12 amino acids. Trimming took off 5 bases at V and 6 bases at J, with 10 bases between the two ends. Per the germline V gene, CDR1 is SEHNR and CDR2 is FQNEAQ (reference sequence). This chain's CDR3 is CASSPDSNGYTF. The CDR3 bases are TGTGCCAGCAGCCCCGACAGCAATGGCTACACCTTC.

The V and J genes are TRBV6-5 and TRBJ2-3; weak D call: TRBD2 (6 bases). Trimming shortened V by 6 bases and J by 2 bases, and 15 bases separated the two germline ends. The CDR3 is 15 amino acids. Per germline, CDR1 MNHEY and CDR2 SVGAGI. CDR3 in DNA: TGTGCCAGCAGCCCGGGCGGGGTCCTCACAGATACGCAGTATTTT. It specifies CASSPGGVLTDTQYF.

V usage is TRBV19 and J usage is TRBJ1-2; D unresolved. With 1 base removed from V and 4 bases from J, the gap between germline ends came to 10 bases. This CDR3 spans 14 amino acids. CDR1 and CDR2 from the germline V gene are LNHDA and SQIVND (reference sequence). CDR3 residues: CASSIVAGSYGYTF. For the CDR3, the DNA is TGTGCCAGTAGTATAGTGGCAGGAAGCTATGGCTACACCTTC. Based on the CDR3 plus reference TRBV19 and TRBJ1-2, the full variable domain is DGGITQSPKYLFRKEGQNVTLSCEQNLNHDAMYWYRQDPGQGLRLIYYSQIVNDFQKGDIAEGYSVSREKKESFPLTVTSAQKNPTAFYLCASSIVAGSYGYTFGSGTRLTVV.

The CDR3 sequence: CASSPDRHNEQFF. CDR3 nucleotide sequence: TGTGCCAGCAGCCCTGACAGACACAATGAGCAGTTCTTC. The J gene is TRBJ2-1, the V gene TRBV2; perhaps TRBD1 as D (5 bases). Looked up from germline, CDR1 is SNHLY and CDR2 is FYNNEI. There are 13 residues in the CDR3. V lost 6 bases and J lost 5, with 11 bases in between. The full variable domain, with the rest looked up from reference TRBV2 and TRBJ2-1, is EPEVTQTPSHQVTQMGQEVILRCVPISNHLYFYWYRQILGQKVEFLVSFYNNEISEKSEIFDDQFSVERPDGSNFTLKIRSTKLEDSAMYFCASSPDRHNEQFFGPGTRLTVL.